The 9 T cell receptor beta chains presented below share a single source sample, sequenced in a study of vaccination and CD4 T cells after COVID-19. Regarding treatment: approximately 11-day PBMC culture with coronavirus spike peptide pools or control peptides (ViraFEST assay). Sequenced with the Oncomine TCR Beta short-read assay was DNA taken from cultured CD4+ T cells. MiXCR, applied by TCRdb to the PCR reads, yields one record per CDR3 protein. Here the sample spans almost 25,000 distinct CDR3 sequences, around three fifths being singletons. These TCRs' antigens remain unknown. The sequencing input was CD4+ T cells from blood, cultured in vitro. These receptor sequences come from a human donor who had recovered from COVID-19.

CDR3 coding DNA: TGTGCCAGCAGTTTATTTAGGGGTGGCAATCAGCCCCAGCATTTT. The encoded protein is CASSLFRGGNQPQHF. The V call is TRBV27, the J call TRBJ1-5, with D perhaps TRBD1 (5 bases). V dropped 1 base and J dropped 2 bases, with 9 bases sitting between them. The CDR3 spans 15 residues. In germline, CDR1 is MNHEY, CDR2 SMNVEV (reference sequence).

The chain has TRBV7-9 and TRBJ1-4, with 8 nucleotides matching TRBD1. This CDR3 is 15 amino acids long. Trimming cost V 4 bases and J 4 bases; bases outside gene matches: 5. CDR1 and CDR2 (germline): SEHNR, FQNEAQ (reference sequence). The CDR3 nucleotides are TGTGCCAGCAGCTCCGGGACAGGCCGTAATGAAAAACTGTTTTTT. Protein: CASSSGTGRNEKLFF.

This clonotype was observed once. This chain connects TRBV20-1 to TRBJ1-5, with D possibly TRBD1 on 5 matching bases. CDR1 is DFQATT, CDR2 SNEGSKA, per germline (reference sequence). V shed 1 base and J shed 9 bases, with 13 bases lying between them. There are 13 residues in the CDR3. As DNA, the CDR3 is TGCAGTGCTAGAGTACAGGACTCAGGGCCCCAGCATTTT. This translates into CSARVQDSGPQHF.

The chain's CDR3 is CASSLGLAGVTYF. For the CDR3, the DNA is TGTGCCAGCAGTTTGGGGCTAGCGGGAGTCACGTACTTC. The rearrangement uses TRBV6-5 and TRBJ2-7; TRBD2 aligns across 10 bases. Germline V gene lookup returns CDR1 MNHEY and CDR2 SVGAGI. CDR3 size: 13 residues. V lost 4 bases to trimming and J lost 12 bases; unmatched junction nucleotides: 9.

There are a few counts of this clonotype. The chain links TRBV15 to TRBJ1-2; perhaps TRBD1 as D (5 bases). The CDR3 runs 15 residues. Germline CDR1 and CDR2: LNHNV and YYDKDF (reference sequence). The V end was cut by 3 bases, the J end by 3 bases, with 14 bases between. The CDR3: CATSRAPGSYYGYTF. The DNA of the CDR3 is TGTGCCACCAGCAGGGCTCCAGGGAGCTACTATGGCTACACCTTC.

J is TRBJ2-1 and V is TRBV20-1, with TRBD2 identical over 16 bases. This CDR3 is built from 17 residues. Looked up from germline, CDR1 is DFQATT and CDR2 is SNEGSKA (reference sequence). V trimming: 5 bases; J trimming: 1 base; junction bases outside the gene matches: 5. The CDR3 DNA sequence: TGCAGTGCTCGGGGACTAGCGGGAGGGCTTTCCTACAATGAGCAGTTCTTC. Protein: CSARGLAGGLSYNEQFF.

This clonotype was observed a handful of times. This rearrangement joins TRBV2 to TRBJ2-2; D uncertain. V was trimmed by 4 bases and J by 5 bases, leaving 2 bases between them. The CDR3 contains 11 residues. CDR1 is SNHLY, CDR2 FYNNEI, per germline. This chain's CDR3 is CASSGTGELFF. The CDR3 DNA is TGTGCCAGCAGTGGGACCGGGGAGCTGTTTTTT.

The gene calls are TRBV6-6 and TRBJ2-5; D is perhaps TRBD1 or TRBD2 (5 bases each). The CDR3 loop spans 18 amino acids. Trimming took 5 bases from V and 5 from J, leaving 27 bases between them. The V gene's germline CDR1 is MNHNY and CDR2 SVGAGI (reference sequence). DNA of the CDR3: TGTGCCAGCAGTGAGAGGGCTCCAGACAGTAGAGGTGGGGAGACCCAGTACTTC. It specifies CASSERAPDSRGGETQYF.

The V gene is TRBV4-1, the J gene TRBJ2-1, with D possibly TRBD2 on 6 matching bases. Trimming cost V 2 bases and J 8 bases, with 16 bases left between them. Germline assignment: CDR1 MGHRA and CDR2 YSYEKL. The CDR3 totals 15 residues. CDR3 amino acids: CASSQSSGVRDEQFF. DNA for the CDR3: TGCGCCAGCAGCCAATCATCGGGAGTTAGGGATGAGCAGTTCTTC.